One T cell receptor (beta chain) is described in this entry. Its antigen is undetermined. The CDR3 runs 13 residues. V was cut by 11 bases and J by 4 bases, with 17 bases left in between. Germline CDR1 and CDR2: SGHVS and FQNEAQ. As for treatment: oral pan-JAK inhibitor, 5-10 mg twice daily. PBMCs were stained for CD3, CD4 and CD8, and CD4+ and CD8+ T cells were sorted. Isolated RNA was reverse transcribed into cDNA used as the sequencing template. The method was immunoSEQ multiplex PCR; TCRdb's version includes in-frame clones alone and lacks a portion of them. Of about 120,000 clones in the sample, 56% were seen once. This sample is drawn from a study of CD8+ T cells in alopecia areata. Study-level information: Tofacitinib ran 6 to 18 months, followed by 6 months off drug.

Findings and caveats of the study: Higher clonality was seen in lesional scalp than in normal scalp, especially in alopecia totalis/universalis.

The sample in question was CD4+ T cells sorted from blood, obtained at week 24, from a patient treated with tofacitinib. This receptor was taken from a human donor with alopecia areata. The rearrangement links TRBV7-8 to TRBJ1-2; D is unresolved. DNA for the CDR3: TGTGCCTCCAGGCGGGAGGCAGGCTATGGCTACACCTTC. Its translation is CASRREAGYGYTF.